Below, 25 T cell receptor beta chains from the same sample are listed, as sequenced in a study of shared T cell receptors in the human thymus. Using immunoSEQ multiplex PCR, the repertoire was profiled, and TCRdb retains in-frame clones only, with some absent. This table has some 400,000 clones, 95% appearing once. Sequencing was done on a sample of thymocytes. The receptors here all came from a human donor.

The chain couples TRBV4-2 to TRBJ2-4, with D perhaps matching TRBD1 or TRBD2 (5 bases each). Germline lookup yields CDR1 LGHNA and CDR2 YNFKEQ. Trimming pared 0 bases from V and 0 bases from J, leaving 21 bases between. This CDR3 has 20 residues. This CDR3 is CASSQDKGSGGSLAKNIQYF. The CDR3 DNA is TGTGCCAGCAGCCAAGATAAAGGCAGTGGGGGATCTTTAGCCAAAAACATTCAGTACTTC.

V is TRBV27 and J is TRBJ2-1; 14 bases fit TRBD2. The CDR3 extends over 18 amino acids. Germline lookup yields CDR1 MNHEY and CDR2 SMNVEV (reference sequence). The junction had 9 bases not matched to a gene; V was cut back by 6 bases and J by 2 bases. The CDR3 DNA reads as TGTGCCAGCAGCCTCGGGACTAGCGGGAGAATAGCCTACAATGAGCAGTTCTTC. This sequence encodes CASSLGTSGRIAYNEQFF.

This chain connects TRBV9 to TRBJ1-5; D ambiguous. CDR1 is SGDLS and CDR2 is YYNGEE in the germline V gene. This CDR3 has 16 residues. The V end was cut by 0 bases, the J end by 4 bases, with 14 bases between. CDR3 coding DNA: TGTGCCAGCAGCGTAGAAGATGGGGATCAAAATCAGCCCCAGCATTTT. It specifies CASSVEDGDQNQPQHF.

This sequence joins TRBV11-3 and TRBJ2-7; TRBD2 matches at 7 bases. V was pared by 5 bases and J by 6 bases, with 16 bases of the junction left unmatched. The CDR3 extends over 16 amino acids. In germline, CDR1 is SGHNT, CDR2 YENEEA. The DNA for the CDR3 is TGTGCCAGCAGCCCGAAATGGGCGGCGGGAGATCGCGAGCAGTACTTC. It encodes CASSPKWAAGDREQYF.

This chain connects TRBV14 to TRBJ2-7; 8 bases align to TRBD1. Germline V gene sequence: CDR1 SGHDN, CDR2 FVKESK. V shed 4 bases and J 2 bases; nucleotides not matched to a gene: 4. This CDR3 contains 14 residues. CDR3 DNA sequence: TGTGCCAGCAGCCCAACGACAGGGGCCTACGAGCAGTACTTC. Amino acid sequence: CASSPTTGAYEQYF.

CDR3: CASSIVRVPGLAGEGGADTQYF. The CDR3 DNA is TGTGCCAGTAGTATTGTTCGTGTCCCGGGACTAGCTGGAGAGGGTGGCGCAGATACGCAGTATTTT. The chain carries TRBV19 and TRBJ2-3; 9 bases fit TRBD2. Germline values: CDR1 LNHDA, CDR2 SQIVND (reference sequence). Trimming removed 3 bases from V and 4 bases from J; junction bases left unmatched: 26. The CDR3 length is 22 residues.

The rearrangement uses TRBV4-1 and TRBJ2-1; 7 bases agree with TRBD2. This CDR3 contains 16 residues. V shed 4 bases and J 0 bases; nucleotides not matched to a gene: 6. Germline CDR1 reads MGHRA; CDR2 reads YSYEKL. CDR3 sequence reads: CASSRALADSYNEQFF. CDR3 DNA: TGCGCCAGCAGCCGTGCCCTAGCGGACTCCTACAATGAGCAGTTCTTC.

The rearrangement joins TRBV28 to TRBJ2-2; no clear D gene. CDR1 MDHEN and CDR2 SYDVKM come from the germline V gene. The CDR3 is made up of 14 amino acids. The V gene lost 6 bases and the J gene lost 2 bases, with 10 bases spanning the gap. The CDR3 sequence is CASSKQKNTGELFF. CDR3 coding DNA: TGTGCCAGCAGCAAACAGAAAAACACCGGGGAGCTGTTTTTT.

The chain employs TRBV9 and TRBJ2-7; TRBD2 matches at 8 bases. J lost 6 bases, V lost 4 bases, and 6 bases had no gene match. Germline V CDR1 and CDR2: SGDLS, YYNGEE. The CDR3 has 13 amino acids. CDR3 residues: CASSPPAGVEQYF. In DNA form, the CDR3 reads TGTGCCAGCAGCCCCCCAGCGGGAGTCGAGCAGTACTTC.

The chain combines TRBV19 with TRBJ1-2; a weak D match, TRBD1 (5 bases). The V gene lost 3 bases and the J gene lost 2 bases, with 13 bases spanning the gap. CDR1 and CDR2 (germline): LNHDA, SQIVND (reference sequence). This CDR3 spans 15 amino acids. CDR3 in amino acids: CASSILPDRNYGYTF. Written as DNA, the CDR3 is TGTGCCAGTAGTATCCTACCTGACAGAAACTATGGCTACACCTTC. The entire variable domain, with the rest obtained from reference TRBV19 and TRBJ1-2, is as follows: DGGITQSPKYLFRKEGQNVTLSCEQNLNHDAMYWYRQDPGQGLRLIYYSQIVNDFQKGDIAEGYSVSREKKESFPLTVTSAQKNPTAFYLCASSILPDRNYGYTFGSGTRLTVV.

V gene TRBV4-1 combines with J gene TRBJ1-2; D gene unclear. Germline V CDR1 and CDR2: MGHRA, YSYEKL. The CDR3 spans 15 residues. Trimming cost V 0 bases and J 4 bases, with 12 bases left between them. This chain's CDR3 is CASSQDIGQAYGYTF. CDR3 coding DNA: TGCGCCAGCAGCCAAGATATCGGGCAGGCCTATGGCTACACCTTC.

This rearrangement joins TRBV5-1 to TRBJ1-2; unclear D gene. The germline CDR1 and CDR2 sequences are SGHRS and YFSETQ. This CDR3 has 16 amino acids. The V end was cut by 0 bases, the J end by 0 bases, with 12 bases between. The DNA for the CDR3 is TGCGCCAGCAGCTTGGTCCCAGGCCAAGCTAACTATGGCTACACCTTC. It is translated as CASSLVPGQANYGYTF.

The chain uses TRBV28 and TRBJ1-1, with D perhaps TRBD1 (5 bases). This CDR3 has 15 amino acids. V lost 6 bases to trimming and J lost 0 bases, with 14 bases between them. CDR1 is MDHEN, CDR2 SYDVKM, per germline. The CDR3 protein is CASRLGWGLNTEAFF. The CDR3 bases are TGTGCCAGCAGGCTTGGGTGGGGACTGAACACTGAAGCTTTCTTT.

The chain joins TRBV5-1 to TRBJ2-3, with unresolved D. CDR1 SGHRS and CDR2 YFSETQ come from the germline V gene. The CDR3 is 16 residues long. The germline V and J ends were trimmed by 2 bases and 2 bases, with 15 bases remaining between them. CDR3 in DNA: TGCGCCAGCAGCTTTCCGGAATACCCGTTCACAGATACGCAGTATTTT. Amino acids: CASSFPEYPFTDTQYF.

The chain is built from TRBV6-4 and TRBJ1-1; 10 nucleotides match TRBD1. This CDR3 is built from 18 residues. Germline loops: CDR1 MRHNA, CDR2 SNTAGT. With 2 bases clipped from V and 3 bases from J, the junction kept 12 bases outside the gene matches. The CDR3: CASSDEGQGSRWDTEAFF. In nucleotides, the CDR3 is TGTGCCAGCAGTGACGAGGGACAGGGGAGTCGATGGGACACTGAAGCTTTCTTT.

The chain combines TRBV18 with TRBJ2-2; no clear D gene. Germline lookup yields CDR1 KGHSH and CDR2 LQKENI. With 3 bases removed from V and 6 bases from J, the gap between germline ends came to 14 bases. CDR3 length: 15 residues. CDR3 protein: CASSPDARPAGELFF. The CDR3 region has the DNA TGTGCCAGCTCACCGGACGCTAGGCCGGCCGGGGAGCTGTTTTTT.

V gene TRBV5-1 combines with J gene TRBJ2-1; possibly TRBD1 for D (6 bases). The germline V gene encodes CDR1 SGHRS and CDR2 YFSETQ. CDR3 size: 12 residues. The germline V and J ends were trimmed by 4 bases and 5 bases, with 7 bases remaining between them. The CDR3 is CASSNRDNEQFF. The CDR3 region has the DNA TGCGCCAGCAGCAACAGGGACAATGAGCAGTTCTTC.

In DNA, the CDR3 is TGTGCCAGCAGCCAAATCTTACAGGGGGCGCGTGGGGCCAACGTCCTGACTTTC. Its translation: CASSQILQGARGANVLTF. The rearrangement links TRBV4-2 to TRBJ2-6, with 9 nucleotides matching TRBD1. CDR1 is LGHNA, CDR2 YNFKEQ, per germline. J lost 3 bases, V lost 2 bases, and 8 bases had no gene match. CDR3 length: 18 amino acids.

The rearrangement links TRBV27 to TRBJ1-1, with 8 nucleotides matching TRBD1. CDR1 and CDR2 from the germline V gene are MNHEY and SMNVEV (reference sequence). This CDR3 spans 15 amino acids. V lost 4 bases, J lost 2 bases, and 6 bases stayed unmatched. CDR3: CASSSDRGGNTEAFF. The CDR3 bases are TGTGCCAGCAGTTCCGACAGGGGAGGAAACACTGAAGCTTTCTTT.

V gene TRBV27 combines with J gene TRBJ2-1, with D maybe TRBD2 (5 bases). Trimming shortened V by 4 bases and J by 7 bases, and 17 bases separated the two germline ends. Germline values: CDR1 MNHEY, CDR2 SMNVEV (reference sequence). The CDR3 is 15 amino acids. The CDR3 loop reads CASSWAGLNGNEQFF. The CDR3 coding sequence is TGTGCCAGCAGTTGGGCGGGCCTGAATGGGAATGAGCAGTTCTTC.

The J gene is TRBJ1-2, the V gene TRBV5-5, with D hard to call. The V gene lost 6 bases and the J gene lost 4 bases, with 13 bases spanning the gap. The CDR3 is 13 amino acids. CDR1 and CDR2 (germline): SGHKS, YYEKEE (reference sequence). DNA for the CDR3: TGTGCCAGCACCTCTCGGGGTGGCTATGGCTACACCTTC. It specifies CASTSRGGYGYTF. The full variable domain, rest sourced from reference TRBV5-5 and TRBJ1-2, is DAGVTQSPTHLIKTRGQQVTLRCSPISGHKSVSWYQQVLGQGPQFIFQYYEKEERGRGNFPDRFSARQFPNYSSELNVNALLLGDSALYLCASTSRGGYGYTFGSGTRLTVV.

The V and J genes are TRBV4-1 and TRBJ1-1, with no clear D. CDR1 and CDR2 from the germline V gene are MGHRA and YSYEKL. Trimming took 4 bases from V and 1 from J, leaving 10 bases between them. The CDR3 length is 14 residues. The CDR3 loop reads CASSPFARNTEAFF. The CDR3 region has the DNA TGCGCCAGCAGCCCTTTCGCGCGGAACACTGAAGCTTTCTTT.

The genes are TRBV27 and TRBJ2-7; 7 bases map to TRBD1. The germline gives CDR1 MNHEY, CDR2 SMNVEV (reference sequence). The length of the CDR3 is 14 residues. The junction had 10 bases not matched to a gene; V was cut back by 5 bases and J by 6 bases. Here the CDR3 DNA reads TGTGCCAGCAGTCCTCAGGACAGGCCTTCCGAGCAGTACTTC. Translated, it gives CASSPQDRPSEQYF.

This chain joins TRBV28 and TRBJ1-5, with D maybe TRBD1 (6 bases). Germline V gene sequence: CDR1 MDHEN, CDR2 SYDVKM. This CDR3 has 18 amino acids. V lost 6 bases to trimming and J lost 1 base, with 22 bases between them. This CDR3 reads CASRKRDTGYLSNQPQHF. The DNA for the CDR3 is TGTGCCAGCAGAAAAAGGGATACAGGGTATCTGAGCAATCAGCCCCAGCATTTT.

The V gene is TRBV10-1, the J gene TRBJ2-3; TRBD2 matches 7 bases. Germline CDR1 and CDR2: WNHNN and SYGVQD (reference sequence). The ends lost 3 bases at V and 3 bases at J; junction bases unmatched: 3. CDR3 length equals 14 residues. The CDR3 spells CASSDPGGTDTQYF. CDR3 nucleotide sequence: TGCGCCAGCAGTGACCCGGGAGGAACAGATACGCAGTATTTT.